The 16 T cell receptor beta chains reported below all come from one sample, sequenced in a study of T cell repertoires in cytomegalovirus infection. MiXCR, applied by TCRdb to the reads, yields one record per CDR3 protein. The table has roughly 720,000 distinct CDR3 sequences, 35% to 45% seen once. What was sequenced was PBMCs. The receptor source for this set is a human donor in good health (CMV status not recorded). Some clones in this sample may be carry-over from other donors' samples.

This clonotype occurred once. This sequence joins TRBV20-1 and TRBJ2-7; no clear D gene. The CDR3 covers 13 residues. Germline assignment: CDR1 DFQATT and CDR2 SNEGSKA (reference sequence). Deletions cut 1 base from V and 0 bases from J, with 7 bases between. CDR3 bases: TGCAGTGCTAGAGTCCCTAGCTCCTACGAGCAGTACTTC. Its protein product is CSARVPSSYEQYF.

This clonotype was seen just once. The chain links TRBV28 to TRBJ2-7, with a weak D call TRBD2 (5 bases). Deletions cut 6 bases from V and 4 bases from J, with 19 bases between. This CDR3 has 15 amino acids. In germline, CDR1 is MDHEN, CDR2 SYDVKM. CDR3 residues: CASSSPRTGIYEQYF. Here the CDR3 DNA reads TGTGCCAGCAGCAGCCCCCGGACGGGGATTTACGAGCAGTACTTC.

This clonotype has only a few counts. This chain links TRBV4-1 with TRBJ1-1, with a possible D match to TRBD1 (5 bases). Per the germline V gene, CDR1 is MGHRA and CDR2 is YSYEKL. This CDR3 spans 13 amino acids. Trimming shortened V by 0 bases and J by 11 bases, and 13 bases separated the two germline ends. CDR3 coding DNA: TGCGCCAGCAGCCAAGAGATGGCGGGGCGGGCTTTCTTT. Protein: CASSQEMAGRAFF.

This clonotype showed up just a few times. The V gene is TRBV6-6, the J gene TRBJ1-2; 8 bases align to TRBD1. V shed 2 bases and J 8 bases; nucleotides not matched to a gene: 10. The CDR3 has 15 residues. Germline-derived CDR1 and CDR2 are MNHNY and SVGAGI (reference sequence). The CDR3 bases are TGTGCCAGCAGTTACGGGGTGGACAGGGAGGGCGGCTACACCTTC. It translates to CASSYGVDREGGYTF.

CDR3 nucleotides: TGTGCCAGCAGGGTCTCCTACAATGAGCAGTTCTTC. This encodes CASRVSYNEQFF. The chain is built from TRBV28 and TRBJ2-1; no reliable D call. Trimming pared 6 bases from V and 0 bases from J, leaving 3 bases between. Germline CDR1 is MDHEN and CDR2 is SYDVKM. The CDR3 is 12 amino acids. The whole variable domain, filled in from reference TRBV28 and TRBJ2-1, reads DVKVTQSSRYLVKRTGEKVFLECVQDMDHENMFWYRQDPGLGLRLIYFSYDVKMKEKGDIPEGYSVSREKKERFSLILESASTNQTSMYLCASRVSYNEQFFGPGTRLTVL.

CDR3 DNA: TGCAGTGCTAGGGACAGGCGTTACTCTGGAAACACCATATATTTT. Translation: CSARDRRYSGNTIYF. The J gene is TRBJ1-3, the V gene TRBV20-1; 7 bases line up with TRBD1. The junction had 5 bases not matched to a gene; V was cut back by 3 bases and J by 0 bases. CDR3 length: 15 amino acids. CDR1 is DFQATT and CDR2 is SNEGSKA in the germline V gene (reference sequence).

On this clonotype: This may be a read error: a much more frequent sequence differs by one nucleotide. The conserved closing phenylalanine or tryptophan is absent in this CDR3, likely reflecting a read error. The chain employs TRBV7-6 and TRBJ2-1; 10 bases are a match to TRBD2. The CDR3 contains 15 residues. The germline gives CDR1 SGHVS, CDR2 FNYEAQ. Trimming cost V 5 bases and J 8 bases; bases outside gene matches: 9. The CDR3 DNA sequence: TGTGCCAGCAGCCCCGAGATGGGACTAGCGCATGAGCAGTTCTTA. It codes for CASSPEMGLAHEQFL.

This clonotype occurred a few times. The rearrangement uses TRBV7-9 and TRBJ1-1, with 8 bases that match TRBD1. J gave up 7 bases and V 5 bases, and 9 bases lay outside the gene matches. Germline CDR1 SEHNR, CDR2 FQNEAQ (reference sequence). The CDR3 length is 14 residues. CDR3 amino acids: CASSPDRGKGEAFF. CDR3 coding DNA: TGTGCCAGCAGCCCCGACAGGGGCAAGGGTGAAGCTTTCTTT.

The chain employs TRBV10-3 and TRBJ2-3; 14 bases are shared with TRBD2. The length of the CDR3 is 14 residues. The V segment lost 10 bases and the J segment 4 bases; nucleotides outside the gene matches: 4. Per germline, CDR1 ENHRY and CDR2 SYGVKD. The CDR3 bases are TGTGCCACCTTGGGACTAGCGGGAGCAGATACGCAGTATTTT. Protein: CATLGLAGADTQYF.

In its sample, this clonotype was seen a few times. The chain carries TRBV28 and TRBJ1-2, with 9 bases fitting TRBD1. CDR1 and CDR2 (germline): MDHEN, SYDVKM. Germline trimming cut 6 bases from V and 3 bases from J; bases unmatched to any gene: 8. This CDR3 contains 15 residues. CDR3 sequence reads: CASRSAGQGYYGYTF. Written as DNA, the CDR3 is TGTGCCAGCAGGTCGGCGGGACAGGGATACTATGGCTACACCTTC.

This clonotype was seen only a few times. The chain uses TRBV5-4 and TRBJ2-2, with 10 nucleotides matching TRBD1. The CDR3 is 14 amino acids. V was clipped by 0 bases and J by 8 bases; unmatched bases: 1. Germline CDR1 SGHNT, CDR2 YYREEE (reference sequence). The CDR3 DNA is TGTGCCAGCAGCTTGGGGGACAGGGGTGGGGAGCTGTTTTTT. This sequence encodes CASSLGDRGGELFF.

CDR3 amino acids: CASSGWGEILNTEAFF. CDR3 in DNA: TGCGCCAGCAGCGGGTGGGGGGAGATTCTGAACACTGAAGCTTTCTTT. The J gene is TRBJ1-1, the V gene TRBV5-1; TRBD1 might be the D (5 bases). The CDR3 runs to 16 residues. Germline V gene data show CDR1 as SGHRS and CDR2 as YFSETQ. V lost 4 bases, J lost 0 bases, and 16 bases lay in between.

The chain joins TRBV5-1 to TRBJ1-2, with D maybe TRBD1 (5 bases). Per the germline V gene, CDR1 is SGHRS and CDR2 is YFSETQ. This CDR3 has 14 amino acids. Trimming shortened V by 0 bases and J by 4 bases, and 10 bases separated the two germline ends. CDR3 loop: CASSLEGQSYGYTF. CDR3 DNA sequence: TGCGCCAGCAGCTTGGAGGGGCAGAGCTATGGCTACACCTTC.

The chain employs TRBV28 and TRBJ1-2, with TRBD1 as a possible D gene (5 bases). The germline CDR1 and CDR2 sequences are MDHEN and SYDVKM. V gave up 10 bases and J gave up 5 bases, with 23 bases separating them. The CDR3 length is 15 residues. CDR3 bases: TGTGCCATCAGCCACGGGGGATCTCGGGGATATGGCTACACCTTC. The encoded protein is CAISHGGSRGYGYTF.

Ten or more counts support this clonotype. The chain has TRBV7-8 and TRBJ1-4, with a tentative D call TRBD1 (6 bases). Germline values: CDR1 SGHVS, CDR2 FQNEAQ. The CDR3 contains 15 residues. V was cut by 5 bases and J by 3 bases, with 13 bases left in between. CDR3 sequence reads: CASSVLRGPNEKLFF. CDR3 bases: TGTGCCAGCAGCGTCCTCAGGGGACCTAATGAAAAACTGTTTTTT.

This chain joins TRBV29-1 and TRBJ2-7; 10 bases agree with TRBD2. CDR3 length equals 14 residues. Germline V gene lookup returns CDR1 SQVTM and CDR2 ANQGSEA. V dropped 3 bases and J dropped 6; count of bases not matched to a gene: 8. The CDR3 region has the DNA TGCAGCGTTGAGGGGCCTAGCGGGAGTTTCGAGCAGTACTTC. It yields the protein CSVEGPSGSFEQYF.